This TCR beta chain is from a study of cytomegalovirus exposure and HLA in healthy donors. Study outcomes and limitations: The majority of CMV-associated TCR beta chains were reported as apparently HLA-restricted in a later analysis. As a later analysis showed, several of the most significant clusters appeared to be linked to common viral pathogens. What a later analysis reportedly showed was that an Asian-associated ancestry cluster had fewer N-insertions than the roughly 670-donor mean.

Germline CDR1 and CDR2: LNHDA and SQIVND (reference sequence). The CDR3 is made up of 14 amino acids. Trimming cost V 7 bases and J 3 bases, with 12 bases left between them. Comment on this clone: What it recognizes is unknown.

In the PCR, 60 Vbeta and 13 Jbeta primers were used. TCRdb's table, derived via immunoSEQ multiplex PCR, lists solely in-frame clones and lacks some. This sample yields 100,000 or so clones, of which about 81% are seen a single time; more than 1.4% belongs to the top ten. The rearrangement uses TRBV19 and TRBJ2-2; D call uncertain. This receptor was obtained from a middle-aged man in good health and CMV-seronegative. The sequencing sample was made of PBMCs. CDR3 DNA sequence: TGTGCCAGTAAGACCGCAGGCGACACCGGGGAGCTGTTTTTT. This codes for CASKTAGDTGELFF.